Below, 25 T cell receptor beta chains from the same sample are listed, as sequenced in a study of identical twins. MiXCR, run by TCRdb on the 5' RACE reads, gives a single entry per CDR3 protein. The data hold a few hundred thousand distinct CDR3 sequences, with more than 9% observed a single time. These data were also filed under a second study, of yellow fever vaccine responses in identical twins.

Sequencing was performed on PBMCs. All receptors derive from a woman aged 18-29 years in good health.

This clonotype was seen only a few times. This chain links TRBV7-9 with TRBJ2-7; 10 bases match TRBD2. Germline loops: CDR1 SEHNR, CDR2 FQNEAQ (reference sequence). Unmatched junction bases numbered 11, after V lost 10 bases and J lost 5 bases. CDR3 size: 14 residues. The chain's CDR3 is CATLRVGTSDEQYF. The CDR3 DNA reads as TGTGCCACCCTCCGAGTCGGGACTAGCGACGAGCAGTACTTC.

On this clonotype itself: This sequence may be a read error, since a much larger clone differs from it by one base. The J gene is TRBJ2-2, the V gene TRBV4-2, with 8 bases matching TRBD2. The CDR3 spans 18 residues. CDR1 and CDR2 from the germline V gene are LGHNA and YNFKEQ. The CDR3 protein is CASSQDPAGGLNNGELFF. The CDR3 nucleotides are TGTGCCAGCAGCCAAGATCCGGCGGGGGGATTAAACAACGGGGAGCTGTTTTTT.

In this sample, this clonotype turned up many times. V is TRBV6-1 and J is TRBJ2-1, with 8 bases identical to TRBD2. The CDR3 sequence is 15 residues long. Germline V CDR1 and CDR2: MNHNS, SASEGT. After removal of 7 bases from V and 8 bases from J, the junction contained 13 bases not matched to a gene. For the CDR3, the DNA is TGTGCCAGCAAAACAGCGGGGGCCCTCTTGGATGAGCAGTTCTTC. Protein: CASKTAGALLDEQFF.

V gene TRBV15 combines with J gene TRBJ2-5; D is ambiguous. CDR1 and CDR2 from the germline V gene are LNHNV and YYDKDF (reference sequence). CDR3 length equals 12 residues. V was clipped by 3 bases and J by 1 base, with 3 bases between them. This CDR3 is CATSRAQETQYF. The CDR3 DNA reads TGTGCCACCAGCAGGGCCCAAGAGACCCAGTACTTC.

At least ten counts were recorded for this clonotype. V and J are TRBV5-1 and TRBJ2-3, with D perhaps TRBD1 or TRBD2 (5 bases each). Germline lookup yields CDR1 SGHRS and CDR2 YFSETQ. This CDR3 has 15 residues. Trimming took off 2 bases at V and 1 base at J, with 11 bases between the two ends. The CDR3 DNA sequence: TGCGCCAGCAGCTTCCGAGTGGGGGGCACAGATACGCAGTATTTT. It translates to CASSFRVGGTDTQYF.

This clonotype was seen more than once but under ten times. The genes are TRBV3-1 and TRBJ2-1; either TRBD1 or TRBD2 may fit D (6 bases each). The CDR3 covers 15 residues. The germline V gene has CDR1 LGHDT and CDR2 YNNKEL (reference sequence). Trimming took off 3 bases at V and 9 bases at J, with 18 bases between the two ends. CDR3 DNA: TGTGCCAGCAGCCAGAACAGGGCCACCGGGGGTGAGCAGTTCTTC. Translated: CASSQNRATGGEQFF.

This clonotype was found a few times. The rearrangement joins TRBV29-1 to TRBJ1-1; D possibly corresponds to TRBD1 (5 bases). Trimming shortened V by 6 bases and J by 4 bases, and 12 bases separated the two germline ends. CDR1 is SQVTM, CDR2 ANQGSEA, per germline. The CDR3 sequence is 12 residues long. The CDR3 sequence: CSVRGGGTEAFF. As DNA, the CDR3 is TGCAGCGTCCGCGGGGGAGGCACTGAAGCTTTCTTT.

Ten or more counts support this clonotype. This rearrangement joins TRBV25-1 to TRBJ2-1; TRBD2 matches 10 bases. There are 14 residues in the CDR3. Germline CDR1 reads MGHDK; CDR2 reads SYGVNS. Trimming removed 6 bases from V and 8 bases from J; junction bases left unmatched: 7. CDR3 bases: TGTGCCAGCAGCAGCGGGAGGGCCGGGGATGAGCAGTTCTTC. The encoded protein is CASSSGRAGDEQFF.

This clonotype was recorded many times. The chain couples TRBV3-1 to TRBJ2-7, with D tentatively TRBD1 or TRBD2 (5 bases each). V lost 1 base and J 2 bases, leaving 12 bases between the germline ends. The CDR3 length is 15 residues. Germline V gives CDR1 LGHDT, CDR2 YNNKEL (reference sequence). This CDR3 reads CASSQAGTTPYEQYF. Here the CDR3 DNA reads TGTGCCAGCAGCCAAGCCGGGACCACGCCCTACGAGCAGTACTTC.

With regard to this clonotype: This may stem from a read error, because a much larger clone lies one nucleotide away. The chain links TRBV2 to TRBJ2-6, with TRBD1 matching over 9 bases. The length of the CDR3 is 17 residues. From germline, CDR1 is SNHLY and CDR2 FYNNEI. The DNA for the CDR3 is TGTGCCTGCAGACCCGGGACAGGGTTCTCTGGGGCCAACGTCCTGACTTTC. Its protein product is CACRPGTGFSGANVLTF.

The chain links TRBV24-1 to TRBJ2-1; a possible D gene is TRBD1 (6 bases). Germline V gives CDR1 KGHDR, CDR2 SFDVKD. V was trimmed by 2 bases and J by 11 bases, leaving 9 bases between them. The CDR3 runs to 12 residues. CDR3 protein: CATSDSDRQQFF. The CDR3 DNA sequence: TGTGCCACCAGTGATTCCGACAGGCAGCAGTTCTTC.

The chain links TRBV30 to TRBJ2-7; no clear D gene. CDR3 length equals 15 residues. The germline gives CDR1 GTSNPN, CDR2 SVGIG (reference sequence). Trimming took off 1 base at V and 2 bases at J, with 15 bases between the two ends. The CDR3 loop reads CAWSAWNFETYEQYF. The DNA for the CDR3 is TGTGCCTGGAGTGCCTGGAACTTCGAAACCTACGAGCAGTACTTC.

This clonotype has only a few counts. V usage is TRBV14 and J usage is TRBJ1-1; D may be TRBD1 (6 bases). Per the germline V gene, CDR1 is SGHDN and CDR2 is FVKESK. Trimming shortened V by 1 base and J by 6 bases, and 12 bases separated the two germline ends. There are 14 residues in the CDR3. The chain's CDR3 is CASSQGTAGPEAFF. CDR3 sequence (DNA): TGTGCCAGCAGCCAAGGGACAGCGGGTCCTGAAGCTTTCTTT. The complete variable domain, with remaining parts taken from reference TRBV14 and TRBJ1-1, reads EAGVTQFPSHSVIEKGQTVTLRCDPISGHDNLYWYRRVMGKEIKFLLHFVKESKQDESGMPNNRFLAERTGGTYSTLKVQPAELEDSGVYFCASSQGTAGPEAFFGQGTRLTVV.

The chain employs TRBV3-1 and TRBJ1-2, with D possibly TRBD1 on 5 matching bases. The CDR3 sequence is 14 residues long. CDR1 is LGHDT, CDR2 YNNKEL, per germline (reference sequence). Trimming stripped 1 base from V and 5 bases from J, with 11 bases between. The DNA of the CDR3 is TGTGCCAGCAGCCAAGTTTCAGGGAGATATGGCTACACCTTC. Protein sequence: CASSQVSGRYGYTF. The whole variable domain, remainder taken from reference TRBV3-1 and TRBJ1-2, is DTAVSQTPKYLVTQMGNDKSIKCEQNLGHDTMYWYKQDSKKFLKIMFSYNNKELIINETVPNRFSPKSPDKAHLNLHINSLELGDSAVYFCASSQVSGRYGYTFGSGTRLTVV.

A remark on this clonotype: The junction departs from the called germline gene at one end, perhaps through a read error. V gene TRBV20-1 combines with J gene TRBJ2-2; TRBD2 aligns across 15 bases. The germline gives CDR1 DFQATT, CDR2 SNEGSKA (reference sequence). The CDR3 length is 19 residues. The CDR3 here is CSARDFGLAGGPDTRELFF. The CDR3 DNA reads TGCAGTGCTAGAGATTTCGGACTAGCGGGGGGGCCGGACACCAGGGAGCTGTTTTTT.

This sequence joins TRBV5-1 and TRBJ2-2; tentative D call: TRBD1 (5 bases). Germline V gives CDR1 SGHRS, CDR2 YFSETQ. Trimming removed 2 bases at V and 1 base at J, with 9 bases between. The CDR3 length is 15 residues. The CDR3 DNA reads as TGCGCCAGCAGCTTAAGCCAGGGGAACACCGGGGAGCTGTTTTTT. Translated: CASSLSQGNTGELFF.

This clonotype was observed a handful of times. The CDR3 nucleotides are TGCAGCGTTGAAAAGGGGGCGTCAGATACGCAGTATTTT. Protein: CSVEKGASDTQYF. This chain joins TRBV29-1 and TRBJ2-3; 7 bases are shared with TRBD1. The CDR3 covers 13 residues. The V and J ends lost 2 bases and 4 bases, in that order; junction bases with no gene match: 3. Germline V lookup: CDR1 SQVTM, CDR2 ANQGSEA.

This clonotype has a handful of counts. The chain joins TRBV23-1 to TRBJ1-5; a possible D gene is TRBD1 (5 bases). TRBV23-1 is an ORF; its function is uncertain. The CDR3 has 15 amino acids. The ends were cut back, 1 base at V and 1 base at J, with 8 bases in the middle. CDR3 sequence: CASSQWYRSNQPQHF. CDR3 in DNA: TGCGCCAGCAGTCAATGGTACAGGAGCAATCAGCCCCAGCATTTT.

V and J are TRBV28 and TRBJ1-4, with a tentative D call TRBD1 (5 bases). CDR1 and CDR2 from the germline V gene are MDHEN and SYDVKM. Trimming removed 1 base at V and 7 bases at J, with 13 bases between. The CDR3 contains 15 residues. The CDR3 sequence is CASSLLTGGGEKLFF. The CDR3 DNA follows: TGTGCCAGCAGTTTATTGACGGGGGGAGGTGAAAAACTGTTTTTT.

This clonotype was picked up a small number of times. The chain couples TRBV5-1 to TRBJ2-3; 10 nucleotides agree with TRBD2. This CDR3 contains 15 residues. Per germline, CDR1 SGHRS and CDR2 YFSETQ. The J segment lost 4 bases and the V segment lost 2 bases, leaving 4 bases of the junction unmatched. As DNA, the CDR3 is TGCGCCAGCAGCTTTAGCGGGAGGTCGGCAGATACGCAGTATTTT. Protein product: CASSFSGRSADTQYF.

This clonotype appeared a few times. V usage is TRBV10-3 and J usage is TRBJ2-3, with TRBD1 identical over 10 bases. CDR3 size: 14 residues. Germline CDR1 ENHRY, CDR2 SYGVKD. The V segment lost 9 bases and the J segment 3 bases; nucleotides outside the gene matches: 6. CDR3 sequence reads: CAMGPGQGTDTQYF. As DNA, the CDR3 is TGTGCCATGGGGCCGGGACAGGGGACAGATACGCAGTATTTT.

This clonotype was recorded many times. This chain uses TRBV29-1 with TRBJ2-1; possibly TRBD2 for D (6 bases). Trimming took 4 bases from V and 6 from J, leaving 16 bases between them. The CDR3 sequence is 14 residues long. The germline gives CDR1 SQVTM, CDR2 ANQGSEA. CDR3 residues: CSVAWLGGGNEQFF. As DNA, the CDR3 is TGCAGCGTTGCCTGGTTGGGAGGAGGCAATGAGCAGTTCTTC.

This clonotype was counted between two and nine times. The J gene is TRBJ2-2, the V gene TRBV12-3 or TRBV12-4; TRBD1 aligns across 9 bases. V trimming: 6 bases; J trimming: 1 base; junction bases outside the gene matches: 6. CDR3 length: 16 residues. CDR3 sequence reads: CASRPTGGKNTGELFF. DNA of the CDR3: TGTGCCAGCAGACCTACAGGGGGCAAGAACACCGGGGAGCTGTTTTTT.

This clonotype was counted many times. The chain has TRBV12-3 or TRBV12-4 and TRBJ1-3, with D uncertain. V was pared by 4 bases and J by 1 base, with 5 bases between. There are 13 residues in the CDR3. CDR3: CASSSSSGNTIYF. CDR3 nucleotides: TGTGCCAGCAGTTCCTCGTCTGGAAACACCATATATTTT.

The chain is built from TRBV6-1 and TRBJ2-5; D is unclear. This CDR3 region has 15 residues. With 7 bases removed from V and 5 bases from J, the gap between germline ends came to 20 bases. The germline gives CDR1 MNHNS, CDR2 SASEGT. CDR3 DNA: TGTGCCAGCACCCTTACTATGGCATCCGTCGAGACCCAGTACTTC. This sequence encodes CASTLTMASVETQYF.